Listed below are T cell receptor beta chains from one sample, sequenced in a study of T-cell reconstitution after alpha-beta-depleted transplantation in children. In TCRdb, the PCR reads were re-called with MiXCR into one record per CDR3 protein. The sample has about 600,000 distinct CDR3 sequences; 10% are singletons. This material consisted of PBMCs from the stem cell graft donor, taken from the stem cell graft. The origin of the receptors is a human donor who donated a stem cell graft to a child with acute myeloid leukemia. The CDR3 runs from the conserved cysteine through the conserved F or W. D genes are given only for firm matches. Rows may omit the clone size; those that give it use once, few, many or a size class.

>NA|TRBV25-1|TRBJ2-2|NA
TGTGCCAGCAGTGATGCCAGAGGGGCTACCACCGGGGAGCTGTTTTTT
CASSDARGATTGELFF
>NA|TRBV7-8|TRBJ1-4|NA
TGTGCCAGCAGCTTCGGGGGGGAAAAACTGTTTTTT
CASSFGGEKLFF
>TRBD1|TRBV28|TRBJ2-1|many
TGTGCCAGCAACGGACAGGGAGGTTTGGGCAATGAGCAGTTCTTC
CASNGQGGLGNEQFF
>NA|TRBV19|TRBJ2-6|NA
TGTGCCAGTAGTATGGGCCAAAACGTCCTGACTTTC
CASSMGQNVLTF
>NA|TRBV7-2|TRBJ2-7|NA
TGTGCCAGCAGCGGGTCGGGCCCGGAGCAGTACTTC
CASSGSGPEQYF
>TRBD1|TRBV4-3|TRBJ1-1|NA
TGCGCCAGCAGCCAACGGACAGGGCCGATGAACACTGAAGCTTTCTTT
CASSQRTGPMNTEAFF
>NA|TRBV4-3|TRBJ1-6|NA
TGCGCCAGCAGCCAAGATCTCAGACAGAATTCACCCCTCCACTTT
CASSQDLRQNSPLHF
>NA|TRBV20-1|TRBJ1-2|many
TGCAGTGCTAGGAGGACACCGGAGATATATGGCTACACCTTC
CSARRTPEIYGYTF
>NA|TRBV7-2|TRBJ1-1|many
TGTGCCAGCAGCCCAAACCACGTGAACACTGAAGCTTTCTTT
CASSPNHVNTEAFF
>NA|TRBV6-5|TRBJ2-7|NA
TGTGCCAGCAGTTACAGGGGGGAGGGCCTGTTAATGCAGTACTTC
CASSYRGEGLLMQYF
>NA|TRBV24-1|TRBJ2-1|many
TGTGCCACCAGTGAAAGCTCCTACAATGAGCAGTTCTTC
CATSESSYNEQFF
>TRBD1|TRBV5-1|TRBJ2-4|many
TGCGCCAGCAGCGTGGACAGGGAGGACATTCAGTACTTC
CASSVDREDIQYF
>NA|TRBV4-3|TRBJ2-3|few
TGCGCCAGCAGCCAAGATACTACAGATACGCAGTATTTT
CASSQDTTDTQYF
>NA|TRBV2|TRBJ2-1|few
TGTGCCAGCAAGGGGAGGACATCCCAGTTCTTC
CASKGRTSQFF
>TRBD2|TRBV6-1|TRBJ2-7|many
TGTGCCAGCAGCTCCCGGACTAGCGGGAGATACTACGAGCAGTACTTC
CASSSRTSGRYYEQYF
>NA|TRBV6-5|TRBJ2-1|once
TGTGCCAGCAGTTCCACTCCGGGACATAACAATGAGCAGTTCTTC
CASSSTPGHNNEQFF
>TRBD1|TRBV10-3|TRBJ2-7|many
TGTGCCATCAGTGACGGACAGGGCGGGTCCTACGAGCAGTACTTC
CAISDGQGGSYEQYF
>TRBD2|TRBV20-1|TRBJ2-7|few
TGCAGTGCTAGTCCTACAGGGCGGGGGGACGAGCAGTACTTC
CSASPTGRGDEQYF
>TRBD2|TRBV6-2/TRBV6-3|TRBJ2-7|few
TGTGCCAGCAGTCGTGGGACTAGCGGGAGGTACGAGCAGTACTTC
CASSRGTSGRYEQYF
>NA|TRBV20-1|TRBJ1-3|many
TGCAGTGCTAGAGCAGCTAACACTGGAAACACCATATATTTT
CSARAANTGNTIYF
>NA|TRBV20-1|TRBJ2-6|few
TGCAGTGCTAGAGAAGGTTGGTGGACCGGGGCCAACGTCCTGACTTTC
CSAREGWWTGANVLTF
>TRBD2|TRBV6-5|TRBJ2-2|many
TGTGCCAGCAGTTCACCGGGACTAGCGACCACCGGGGAGCTGTTTTTT
CASSSPGLATTGELFF
>TRBD2|TRBV20-1|TRBJ2-5|NA
TGCAGTGCCGCGAGGGCTGGACTAGGACGACGAGAAGGGACCCAGTACTTC
CSAARAGLGRREGTQYF
>TRBD2|TRBV20-1|TRBJ2-1|many
TGCAGTGCTAGGCTGGGGACTAACAATGAGCAGTTCTTC
CSARLGTNNEQFF
>NA|TRBV3-1|TRBJ2-2|NA
TGTGCCAGCAGCCAAGATATCACAACGATGCGGGAGCTGTTTTTT
CASSQDITTMRELFF
>TRBD2|TRBV19|TRBJ2-3|few
TGTGCCAGTAGAATGACTAGCGGGAGTATTCTACCAGATACGCAGTATTTT
CASRMTSGSILPDTQYF
>NA|TRBV29-1|TRBJ2-1|few
TGCAGCGTTGCCGAGGGGACCAACTCCTACAATGAGCAGTTCTTC
CSVAEGTNSYNEQFF
>NA|TRBV20-1|TRBJ1-3|many
TGCAGTGCTAGAGACAGCCAGATGCCTGGAAACACCATATATTTT
CSARDSQMPGNTIYF
>TRBD2|TRBV5-1|TRBJ2-5|many
TGCGCCAGCAGCTTTTGGACTAGCGGGAGGGCCCCAGAGACCCAGTACTTC
CASSFWTSGRAPETQYF
>NA|TRBV30|TRBJ2-1|many
TGTGCCTGGGGTGGCGATGAGCAGTTCTTC
CAWGGDEQFF
>NA|TRBV6-1|TRBJ2-7|NA
TGTGCCAGCAGCCCCGCAGGGACCCTGAACTACGAGCAGTACTTC
CASSPAGTLNYEQYF
>NA|TRBV7-2|TRBJ2-3|many
TGTGCCAGCAGCCCAATATTTAATACGCAGTATTTT
CASSPIFNTQYF
>NA|TRBV12-3/TRBV12-4|TRBJ2-7|many
TGTGCCAGCAGGGGGACCGGGAGCTCCTACGAGCAGTACTTC
CASRGTGSSYEQYF
>NA|TRBV24-1|TRBJ1-5|few
TGTGCCACCAGTGAGGACGGCCGTTATCAGCCCCAGCATTTT
CATSEDGRYQPQHF
>NA|TRBV20-1|TRBJ2-1|NA
TGCAGTGCCAAGGGAGAAGGCTACAATGAGCAGTTCTTC
CSAKGEGYNEQFF
>NA|TRBV7-3|TRBJ2-1|many
TGTGCCAGCAGCCTGGCGCCAGACAATGAGCAGTTCTTC
CASSLAPDNEQFF
>NA|TRBV20-1|TRBJ2-7|NA
TGCAGTGCCACGGACTCCTGGGACGAGCAGTACTTC
CSATDSWDEQYF
>NA|TRBV6-5|TRBJ2-1|few
TGTGCCAGCACCCTAACAGCCGGAGTGGCCTACAATGAGCAGTTCTTC
CASTLTAGVAYNEQFF
>TRBD2|TRBV20-1|TRBJ2-7|many
TGCAGTGCTAGAGATCCGTCTAGCGGGAGTGCCTACGAGCAGTACTTC
CSARDPSSGSAYEQYF
>NA|TRBV5-1|TRBJ2-7|many
TGCGCCAGCAGCCCGGACAGTCCTAGCTCCTACGAGCAGTACTTC
CASSPDSPSSYEQYF
>NA|TRBV7-7|TRBJ1-5|NA
TGTGCTAGCAGCCCGGGGGCCGGACAGCCCCAGCATTTT
CASSPGAGQPQHF
>TRBD1|TRBV7-2|TRBJ1-5|NA
TGTGCCAGCAGCTTAAGGACAGGGGAAGTGCCTCAGCCCCAGCATTTT
CASSLRTGEVPQPQHF
>TRBD2|TRBV6-5|TRBJ2-2|many
TGTGCCAGCAGTTACTCATCCCTACTAGCGGCGAACACCGGGGAGCTGTTTTTT
CASSYSSLLAANTGELFF
>NA|TRBV29-1|TRBJ2-1|many
TGCAGCGTTGAAAGGAGGTTGGCTAGCGTGGGAAATGAGCAGTTCTTC
CSVERRLASVGNEQFF
>TRBD2|TRBV7-3|TRBJ2-2|NA
TGTGCCAGCAGCTTACGGCCGGGAGGGCCGATTAGCGGGGAGCTGTTTTTT
CASSLRPGGPISGELFF
>TRBD1|TRBV12-3/TRBV12-4|TRBJ1-1|many
TGTGCCAGCAGTATCACAGGGGGCCGGACTGAAGCTTTCTTT
CASSITGGRTEAFF
>TRBD1|TRBV18|TRBJ1-1|few
TGTGCCAGCTCACCCTTGGGACAGGGGATGAACACTGAAGCTTTCTTT
CASSPLGQGMNTEAFF
>NA|TRBV7-2|TRBJ2-2|few
TGTGCCAGCAGCAGCTTAGCTCTTAGCACCAAAGAGCTGTTTTTT
CASSSLALSTKELFF
>TRBD2|TRBV7-9|TRBJ2-1|few
TGTGCCAGCAGCGGCTCCGGGACTAGCGATTTGAATGAGCAGTTCTTC
CASSGSGTSDLNEQFF